This T cell receptor (beta chain) was sequenced in a study of vaccination effects on CD4 cells after COVID-19. Study-level results: In vaccinees who were healthy, merely 1 out of 255 vaccine-induced clones cross-reacted with common cold coronaviruses. Small numbers of convalescent patients limited the study. It also lacked early post-infection timepoints. Marked clonal contraction was seen late after vaccination (in both infection- and vaccine-induced clones).

Sequencing in the ViraFEST assay came after antigen-specific CD4+ T cells had been expanded with viral peptide pools, which were used to stimulate PBMC. Once cultured for under 11 days, the cells underwent separation to obtain CD4+ T cells. The vaccine recipients had no prior SARS-CoV-2 infection, with negative nucleocapsid antibodies. Cultures used fewer than 2.5 million PBMC per well, roughly 9.8 IU/ml IL-2 and around 10 ug/ml peptides. Germline CDR1 KGHSH, CDR2 LQKENI. V was pared by 6 bases and J by 9 bases, with 16 bases between. The CDR3 extends over 13 amino acids. Using immunoSEQ multiplex PCR, the repertoire was profiled, and TCRdb retains in-frame clones only, with some absent. Found here are about 41,000 clones, 77% of them singletons; the top ten hold around 3%. Comment on this clone: The antigen is not known.

The sample in question was CD4+ T cells from PBMCs cultured with HCoV-NL63 spike peptides, obtained before COVID-19 vaccination. The source is a human donor who received a COVID-19 vaccine. The genes are TRBV18 and TRBJ2-3; no clear D. As DNA, the CDR3 is TGTGCCAGCTCCCCAGCCGGCCGTGAGACGCAGTATTTT. Protein product: CASSPAGRETQYF.